These T cell receptor beta chains were read from a single sample in a study of blood T cells in healthy people across ages. TCRdb recomputed calls from the 5' RACE reads with MiXCR, one row per CDR3 protein. The table lists some 1,800,000 distinct CDR3 sequences, around 42% of them singletons. What was sequenced was blood. Every receptor here comes from a human donor in good health. Both conserved end residues are part of each CDR3. The order of the fields is D gene, clone size, J gene, V gene, CDR3 protein, CDR3 DNA. A D gene is named only where the DNA matches it firmly. Clone size appears in some rows only: once, few, many, or a class for an expanded clone.

d_gene: -
abundance: -
j_gene: TRBJ2-1
v_gene: TRBV20-1
CDR3aa: CSASFEGRNEQFF
CDR3nt: TGCAGTGCTAGCTTCGAGGGACGGAATGAGCAGTTCTTC

d_gene: TRBD2
abundance: -
j_gene: TRBJ2-2
v_gene: TRBV13
CDR3aa: CASSLAGGPTGELFF
CDR3nt: TGTGCCAGCAGCTTAGCGGGGGGGCCCACCGGGGAGCTGTTTTTT

d_gene: -
abundance: -
j_gene: TRBJ1-4
v_gene: TRBV7-8
CDR3aa: CASARLLGEKLFF
CDR3nt: TGTGCCAGCGCAAGGCTTCTCGGTGAAAAACTGTTTTTT

d_gene: TRBD1
abundance: -
j_gene: TRBJ2-1
v_gene: TRBV4-1
CDR3aa: CASSQARDRWNNEQFF
CDR3nt: TGCGCCAGCAGCCAAGCCCGGGACAGGTGGAACAATGAGCAGTTCTTC

d_gene: TRBD1
abundance: few
j_gene: TRBJ2-5
v_gene: TRBV15
CDR3aa: CATSKGQGEETQYF
CDR3nt: TGTGCCACCAGCAAGGGACAGGGGGAAGAGACCCAGTACTTC

d_gene: TRBD2
abundance: many
j_gene: TRBJ2-4
v_gene: TRBV28
CDR3aa: CACVGGGQNIQYF
CDR3nt: TGTGCCTGCGTGGGGGGGGGACAAAACATTCAGTACTTC

d_gene: -
abundance: few
j_gene: TRBJ2-1
v_gene: TRBV4-3
CDR3aa: CASSQDRALKGNEQFF
CDR3nt: TGCGCCAGCAGCCAAGATCGCGCGCTAAAAGGCAATGAGCAGTTCTTC

d_gene: TRBD1
abundance: -
j_gene: TRBJ1-1
v_gene: TRBV5-1
CDR3aa: CASSFLGQGDGTEAFF
CDR3nt: TGCGCCAGCAGCTTCCTAGGACAGGGGGACGGAACTGAAGCTTTCTTT

d_gene: -
abundance: few
j_gene: TRBJ2-7
v_gene: TRBV5-1
CDR3aa: CASSLARKTYEQYF
CDR3nt: TGCGCCAGCAGCTTGGCCAGGAAAACCTACGAGCAGTACTTC

d_gene: TRBD2
abundance: few
j_gene: TRBJ2-3
v_gene: TRBV7-2
CDR3aa: CASSLTWASGGALTDTQYF
CDR3nt: TGTGCCAGCAGCTTAACTTGGGCTAGCGGGGGGGCTTTAACAGATACGCAGTATTTT

d_gene: -
abundance: -
j_gene: TRBJ2-7
v_gene: TRBV13
CDR3aa: CASSLGEVTRRYF
CDR3nt: TGTGCCAGCAGCTTAGGAGAGGTAACTCGGCGGTACTTC

d_gene: TRBD1
abundance: -
j_gene: TRBJ2-1
v_gene: TRBV29-1
CDR3aa: CSVEDRDRPYNEQFF
CDR3nt: TGCAGCGTTGAAGACCGGGACAGGCCATACAATGAGCAGTTCTTC

d_gene: -
abundance: few
j_gene: TRBJ2-1
v_gene: TRBV4-2
CDR3aa: CASSQAEVTEQFF
CDR3nt: TGTGCCAGCAGCCAAGCTGAGGTCACTGAGCAGTTCTTC

d_gene: -
abundance: few
j_gene: TRBJ2-7
v_gene: TRBV5-1
CDR3aa: CASSLMTQNSYEQYF
CDR3nt: TGCGCCAGCAGCTTGATGACACAGAACTCCTACGAGCAGTACTTC